The present T cell receptor beta chain was sequenced within a study of shared clonotypes between healthy human individuals. The study's findings and limits: Sharing across four donors was highest in naive CD4 (around 5%) and lowest in memory CD8 (about 0.4%).

As for this clone: Its antigen is unidentified.

V was pared by 3 bases and J by 1 base, with 13 bases of the junction left unmatched. The CDR3 covers 18 residues. Germline V lookup: CDR1 LGHNA, CDR2 YSLEER. Libraries were prepared by immunoSEQ multiplex PCR; TCRdb keeps only in-frame clonotypes and omits some of them. In the table there are approximately 320,000 clones, around 86% of which are singletons. This receptor was taken from a man between 18 and 35 years old in good health. The rearrangement links TRBV4-3 to TRBJ1-1; 8 nucleotides match TRBD1. The sequenced material came from memory CD8+ T cells sorted from blood. Subset given: CD45RO+ cells pooled with CCR7-negative TemRA cells. The CDR3 loop reads CASSQLPGQEGENTEAFF. DNA of the CDR3: TGCGCCAGCAGCCAGTTACCGGGACAGGAGGGGGAGAACACTGAAGCTTTCTTT.